This passage covers 29 T cell receptor beta chains from one sample sequenced in a study of shared clonotypes between healthy human individuals (dated by TCRdb to the early 2020s). CD8 naive samples were obtained by positive selection for CCR7 among CD45RO-negative cells, yielding a CD45RA+CCR7+ population from which TemRA cells were excluded. Preparation of the library involved the immunoSEQ multiplex PCR assay. TCRdb limited this immuneACCESS table to in-frame rearrangements with V and J called. A share of clones is missing; checked studies link under half to unresolved V genes, and the rest is unexplained. The sample records 2 million to 2.5 million clones, just over 90% of which are singletons. The top ten hold 1.5% to 2% of the sample. The specimen sequenced was naive CD8+ T cells from PBMCs. The sample's cell subset or site label is to be understood as: CD45RA+CCR7+. The receptors were sampled from a man aged 18 to 30 in good health. Some clones in this sample may be carry-over from other donors' samples.

DNA of the CDR3: TGTGCCAGCAGCTTGCTTCCTCCGCAGGGCGCGTACGAGCAGTACTTC. Protein product: CASSLLPPQGAYEQYF. The chain recombines TRBV5-5 with TRBJ2-7, with a tentative D call TRBD1 (5 bases). V lost 1 base, J lost 4 bases, and 18 bases lay in between. CDR3 length: 16 amino acids. Looked up from germline, CDR1 is SGHKS and CDR2 is YYEKEE (reference sequence). Full variable domain (outside the CDR3, taken from reference TRBV5-5 and TRBJ2-7): DAGVTQSPTHLIKTRGQQVTLRCSPISGHKSVSWYQQVLGQGPQFIFQYYEKEERGRGNFPDRFSARQFPNYSSELNVNALLLGDSALYLCASSLLPPQGAYEQYFGPGTRLTVT.

This chain connects TRBV11-2 to TRBJ2-4; 8 bases line up with TRBD2. The CDR3 runs to 14 residues. V shed 5 bases and J 8 bases; nucleotides not matched to a gene: 8. Germline V gives CDR1 SGHAT, CDR2 FQNNGV. CDR3 DNA: TGTGCCAGCAGCCACCGGGGGGGGATTGACATTCAGTACTTC. This gives the protein CASSHRGGIDIQYF.

This chain joins TRBV10-3 and TRBJ2-1; D may be TRBD2 (6 bases). V lost 4 bases, J lost 0 bases, and 16 bases lay in between. The CDR3 covers 17 residues. Germline-derived CDR1 and CDR2 are ENHRY and SYGVKD. In DNA form, the CDR3 reads TGTGCCATCAGTGGGGGGGTAGCGGACATCTCCTACAATGAGCAGTTCTTC. Protein sequence: CAISGGVADISYNEQFF.

This rearrangement joins TRBV28 to TRBJ1-2; tentative D call: TRBD1 (6 bases). The CDR3 length is 14 residues. With 5 bases removed from V and 9 bases from J, the gap between germline ends came to 19 bases. Germline V gives CDR1 MDHEN, CDR2 SYDVKM. The CDR3 DNA reads as TGTGCCAGCAGTCAAGACAGGCGGGGACAAAGCTACACCTTC. Encoded protein: CASSQDRRGQSYTF.

The chain combines TRBV27 with TRBJ2-7; 9 bases are shared with TRBD1. The CDR3 spans 15 residues. Unmatched junction bases numbered 12, after V lost 5 bases and J lost 7 bases. The germline V gene encodes CDR1 MNHEY and CDR2 SMNVEV (reference sequence). The CDR3 DNA is TGTGCCAGCAGTCGTGCCGGGACAGGGTTCCCGGAGCAGTACTTC. Its translation is CASSRAGTGFPEQYF.

V usage is TRBV7-9 and J usage is TRBJ2-1, with 10 bases lining up with TRBD2. The CDR3 is 14 amino acids. Germline trimming cut 5 bases from V and 8 bases from J; bases unmatched to any gene: 6. Germline loops: CDR1 SEHNR, CDR2 FQNEAQ (reference sequence). The CDR3 nucleotides read TGTGCCAGCAGCCTGGGACTAGCGATCTATGAGCAGTTCTTC. Translation: CASSLGLAIYEQFF. The variable domain in full, completed from reference TRBV7-9 and TRBJ2-1, reads DTGVSQNPRHKITKRGQNVTFRCDPISEHNRLYWYRQTLGQGPEFLTYFQNEAQLEKSRLLSDRFSAERPKGSFSTLEIQRTEQGDSAMYLCASSLGLAIYEQFFGPGTRLTVL.

V gene TRBV6-1 combines with J gene TRBJ2-7, with TRBD1 matching over 9 bases. This CDR3 is 13 amino acids long. J was trimmed by 1 base and V by 8 bases; bases with no gene match: 3. Germline CDR1 and CDR2: MNHNS and SASEGT. This CDR3 is CASGQGFSYEQYF. The CDR3 nucleotides are TGTGCCAGCGGACAGGGGTTTTCCTACGAGCAGTACTTC.

J is TRBJ2-5 and V is TRBV30; D possibly corresponds to TRBD2 (5 bases). With 3 bases removed from V and 4 bases from J, the gap between germline ends came to 12 bases. Germline values: CDR1 GTSNPN, CDR2 SVGIG (reference sequence). There are 13 residues in the CDR3. The CDR3 reads CAWRKEGRETQYF. The CDR3 bases are TGTGCCTGGAGAAAAGAGGGAAGAGAGACCCAGTACTTC.

The chain uses TRBV5-1 and TRBJ2-5; D is possibly TRBD1 (6 bases). Germline CDR1 reads SGHRS; CDR2 reads YFSETQ. V lost 3 bases to trimming and J lost 2 bases, with 11 bases between them. The CDR3 is 14 amino acids. CDR3 loop: CASSWDIQQETQYF. CDR3 DNA: TGCGCCAGCAGCTGGGACATCCAACAAGAGACCCAGTACTTC.

The chain employs TRBV4-1 and TRBJ1-2, with D tentatively TRBD1 (5 bases). From germline, CDR1 is MGHRA and CDR2 YSYEKL. With 7 bases removed from V and 5 bases from J, the gap between germline ends came to 14 bases. The CDR3 runs 13 residues. DNA of the CDR3: TGCGCCAGCACCCCAGGGATAGAGTATGGCTACACCTTC. It yields the protein CASTPGIEYGYTF.

The chain links TRBV4-2 to TRBJ2-7; no reliable D call. CDR1 and CDR2 from the germline V gene are LGHNA and YNFKEQ. The CDR3 has 13 residues. V was trimmed by 5 bases and J by 2 bases, leaving 10 bases between them. The CDR3 nucleotides read TGTGCCAGCAGCATCGCCTGGGCCTACGAGCAGTACTTC. Amino acid sequence: CASSIAWAYEQYF.

This chain uses TRBV9 with TRBJ2-2; TRBD2 matches 9 bases. V trimming: 4 bases; J trimming: 0 bases; junction bases outside the gene matches: 7. The CDR3 sequence is 17 residues long. Germline CDR1 is SGDLS and CDR2 is YYNGEE. Here the CDR3 reads CASSRTSGPTNTGELFF. In nucleotides, the CDR3 is TGTGCCAGCAGCCGCACTAGCGGGCCTACGAACACCGGGGAGCTGTTTTTT.

The V gene is TRBV19, the J gene TRBJ1-2, with D tentatively TRBD1 (6 bases). V was clipped by 7 bases and J by 8 bases, with 17 bases between them. The CDR3 is made up of 13 amino acids. Per the germline V gene, CDR1 is LNHDA and CDR2 is SQIVND (reference sequence). The CDR3 reads CASTPNGGNGYTF. CDR3 bases: TGTGCCAGTACCCCCAACGGGGGCAACGGCTACACCTTC.

The chain is built from TRBV6-5 and TRBJ2-7; D gene uncertain. Germline assignment: CDR1 MNHEY and CDR2 SVGAGI. This CDR3 is 14 amino acids long. V lost 0 bases and J 2 bases, leaving 8 bases between the germline ends. Here the CDR3 DNA reads TGTGCCAGCAGTTACTCGCTCCCCACCTACGAGCAGTACTTC. Its protein product is CASSYSLPTYEQYF.

The chain combines TRBV2 with TRBJ2-7; a possible D gene is TRBD1 (5 bases). V was trimmed by 6 bases and J by 7 bases, leaving 16 bases between them. Germline CDR1 and CDR2: SNHLY and FYNNEI. This CDR3 is 13 amino acids long. The CDR3 region is CASRKGLREEQYF. CDR3 nucleotide sequence: TGTGCCAGCAGGAAGGGGCTCAGGGAAGAGCAGTACTTC.

The table lists this clone with a count of one. The chain employs TRBV9 and TRBJ1-4; 8 bases line up with TRBD1. This CDR3 has 15 amino acids. Trimming took 3 bases from V and 8 from J; bases not matched to a gene: 9. CDR1 is SGDLS and CDR2 is YYNGEE in the germline V gene. The CDR3 region has the DNA TGTGCCAGCAGCGCCCTAGACAGGGGTGGGGAAAAACTGTTTTTT. As protein: CASSALDRGGEKLFF. Full variable domain (remainder filled in from reference TRBV9 and TRBJ1-4): DSGVTQTPKHLITATGQRVTLRCSPRSGDLSVYWYQQSLDQGLQFLIQYYNGEERAKGNILERFSAQQFPDLHSELNLSSLELGDSALYFCASSALDRGGEKLFFGSGTQLSVL.

This rearrangement joins TRBV27 to TRBJ2-7, with 10 nucleotides matching TRBD1. This CDR3 spans 16 amino acids. Germline V gives CDR1 MNHEY, CDR2 SMNVEV (reference sequence). V was clipped by 5 bases and J by 2 bases; unmatched bases: 9. Written as DNA, the CDR3 is TGTGCCAGCAGTCGACTTTTCGGGACAGGGGCCTACGAGCAGTACTTC. Amino acids: CASSRLFGTGAYEQYF.

V is TRBV23-1 and J is TRBJ2-7, with D perhaps matching TRBD1 (6 bases). TRBV23-1 is marked as an open reading frame, function uncertain. This CDR3 is 18 amino acids long. V dropped 6 bases and J dropped 2 bases, with 26 bases sitting between them. CDR3 region: CASSQLHPHRATAYEQYF. Here the CDR3 DNA reads TGCGCCAGCAGCCAACTTCACCCCCACAGGGCCACAGCCTACGAGCAGTACTTC.

CDR3 in amino acids: CASSTHPPAGGSYNEQFF. For the CDR3, the DNA is TGTGCCAGTAGTACACACCCACCGGCGGGAGGCTCCTACAATGAGCAGTTCTTC. V and J are TRBV19 and TRBJ2-1; TRBD2 matches at 8 bases. The CDR3 is 18 amino acids. Germline V lookup: CDR1 LNHDA, CDR2 SQIVND (reference sequence). V was pared by 4 bases and J by 0 bases, with 11 bases of the junction left unmatched.

This chain connects TRBV5-5 to TRBJ2-5, with a tentative D call TRBD1 (5 bases). The CDR3 consists of 14 residues. Germline CDR1 and CDR2: SGHKS and YYEKEE (reference sequence). Trimming left V 1 base short and J 1 base short, with 8 bases between. The CDR3 loop is CASSLTGFQETQYF. The CDR3, as DNA: TGTGCCAGCAGCTTGACAGGTTTCCAAGAGACCCAGTACTTC.

The V and J genes are TRBV7-2 and TRBJ1-2; a weak D match, TRBD1 (6 bases). The CDR3 extends over 15 amino acids. V shed 4 bases and J shed 2 bases, with 14 bases lying between them. Per the germline V gene, CDR1 is SGHTA and CDR2 is FQGNSA. The CDR3 spells CASSSRYRANYGYTF. The CDR3 region has the DNA TGTGCCAGCAGCTCCCGATACAGGGCAAACTATGGCTACACCTTC.

J is TRBJ2-7 and V is TRBV14; D gene ambiguous. CDR3 size: 16 residues. Trimming shortened V by 4 bases and J by 1 base, and 17 bases separated the two germline ends. CDR1 and CDR2 (germline): SGHDN, FVKESK. The CDR3 DNA sequence: TGTGCCAGCAGCCCCACCCCGGAAGCAGGTTCCTACGAGCAGTACTTC. It codes for CASSPTPEAGSYEQYF.

This clone was seen a few times. A junction end diverges from the germline sequence, so it may reflect a read error. The chain has TRBV9 and TRBJ1-3; D is possibly TRBD1 (6 bases). This CDR3 comprises 16 residues. CDR1 is SGDLS, CDR2 YYNGEE, per germline. CDR3 in amino acids: CASTVGGEFSGNTIYF. Written as DNA, the CDR3 is TGTGCCAGCACCGTAGGGGGGGAGTTCTCTGGAAACACCATATATTTT.

This clone was seen once. CDR3: CASSQALAGNTGELFF. The DNA for the CDR3 is TGCGCCAGCAGCCAAGCACTAGCGGGAAACACCGGGGAGCTGTTTTTT. The V call is TRBV4-1, the J call TRBJ2-2; 10 nucleotides agree with TRBD2. After removal of 1 base from V and 2 bases from J, the junction contained 1 base not matched to a gene. Germline V gene sequence: CDR1 MGHRA, CDR2 YSYEKL. The CDR3 runs to 16 residues.

The CDR3 region has the DNA TGTGCCAGCAGTGAAATTCGGGACAGGCCCTACGAGCAGTACTTC. Amino acid sequence: CASSEIRDRPYEQYF. This rearrangement joins TRBV6-1 to TRBJ2-7; 8 bases are shared with TRBD1. This CDR3 spans 15 amino acids. V shed 2 bases and J 2 bases; nucleotides not matched to a gene: 5. Germline V CDR1 and CDR2: MNHNS, SASEGT.

V usage is TRBV9 and J usage is TRBJ2-1, with TRBD2 identical over 7 bases. CDR1 is SGDLS, CDR2 YYNGEE, per germline. CDR3 length: 19 amino acids. J gave up 1 base and V 0 bases, and 13 bases lay outside the gene matches. The CDR3 loop reads CASSVGGRVAGQSYNEQFF. In DNA, the CDR3 is TGTGCCAGCAGCGTAGGGGGTAGGGTAGCGGGTCAATCCTACAATGAGCAGTTCTTC. Full variable domain (outside the CDR3, taken from reference TRBV9 and TRBJ2-1): DSGVTQTPKHLITATGQRVTLRCSPRSGDLSVYWYQQSLDQGLQFLIQYYNGEERAKGNILERFSAQQFPDLHSELNLSSLELGDSALYFCASSVGGRVAGQSYNEQFFGPGTRLTVL.

This rearrangement joins TRBV19 to TRBJ2-7; 7 nucleotides align to TRBD1. CDR1 LNHDA and CDR2 SQIVND come from the germline V gene (reference sequence). The CDR3 is 14 amino acids. Unmatched junction bases numbered 6, after V lost 4 bases and J lost 3 bases. In nucleotides, the CDR3 is TGTGCCAGTAGTAAGGACAGGTGGGGCTACGAGCAGTACTTC. This sequence encodes CASSKDRWGYEQYF. Full variable domain (remainder filled in from reference TRBV19 and TRBJ2-7): DGGITQSPKYLFRKEGQNVTLSCEQNLNHDAMYWYRQDPGQGLRLIYYSQIVNDFQKGDIAEGYSVSREKKESFPLTVTSAQKNPTAFYLCASSKDRWGYEQYFGPGTRLTVT.

This sequence joins TRBV4-1 and TRBJ1-5; D uncertain. The CDR3 is 16 residues long. Per the germline V gene, CDR1 is MGHRA and CDR2 is YSYEKL. With 7 bases removed from V and 5 bases from J, the gap between germline ends came to 21 bases. In nucleotides, the CDR3 is TGCGCCAGCAACCGCCCGGGCCCCGGAGGTTATCAGCCCCAGCATTTT. This codes for CASNRPGPGGYQPQHF.

The chain recombines TRBV7-7 with TRBJ2-1; 7 positions match TRBD2. Per the germline V gene, CDR1 is SSHAT and CDR2 is FNYEAQ (reference sequence). CDR3 length: 19 residues. The ends lost 1 base at V and 2 bases at J; junction bases unmatched: 14. In nucleotides, the CDR3 is TGTGCCAGCAGCTTAGGGCCGGCGGGAGAGAGTTTAACCTACAATGAGCAGTTCTTC. Protein sequence: CASSLGPAGESLTYNEQFF.